The rows below give T cell receptor beta chains drawn from one sample of a study of T-cell reconstitution after alpha-beta-depleted transplantation in children. TCRdb reanalysed the PCR reads using MiXCR and keeps one entry per CDR3 protein. The sample records about 500,000 distinct CDR3 sequences, approximately 30% being singletons. Sequenced here: PBMCs from the stem cell graft donor, sampled from the stem cell graft. Receptor source: a human donor who donated a stem cell graft to a child with aplastic anemia. The CDR3 runs from the conserved cysteine through the conserved F or W. A D gene is named only where the DNA matches it firmly. Expanded clones are given a class, and other clones once, few, many or no size at all.

size: NA; D: NA; J: TRBJ1-2; V: TRBV9; DNA: TGTGCCAGCAGCGTAGGAGGGGATGACTATGGCTACACCTTC; CDR3: CASSVGGDDYGYTF
size: NA; D: TRBD1; J: TRBJ1-2; V: TRBV5-1; DNA: TGCGCCAGCAGCCGCTCCGGGACAGGGGGCGAGTATGGCTACACCTTC; CDR3: CASSRSGTGGEYGYTF
size: NA; D: TRBD1; J: TRBJ2-1; V: TRBV24-1; DNA: TGTGCCACGGGGACAGGGGCAAACAATGAGCAGTTCTTC; CDR3: CATGTGANNEQFF
size: NA; D: NA; J: TRBJ2-2; V: TRBV29-1; DNA: TGCAGCGTTGTTCAGGAAATAAACACCGGGGAGCTGTTTTTT; CDR3: CSVVQEINTGELFF
size: NA; D: TRBD1; J: TRBJ1-5; V: TRBV7-2; DNA: TGTGCCAGCAGCTTAGCTCAAACAGGGGGAGGCCAGCCCCAGCATTTT; CDR3: CASSLAQTGGGQPQHF
size: NA; D: NA; J: TRBJ1-1; V: TRBV10-3; DNA: TGTGCCATCAGTGAAGGGGGGGGCACTGAAGCTTTCTTT; CDR3: CAISEGGGTEAFF
size: NA; D: TRBD2; J: TRBJ2-1; V: TRBV5-1; DNA: TGCGCCAGCAGCTTTTCCGTAGCGGGTACTTCCTACAATGAGCAGTTCTTC; CDR3: CASSFSVAGTSYNEQFF
size: few; D: TRBD2; J: TRBJ2-5; V: TRBV10-3; DNA: TGTGCCATCGGGGGGACTAGCGGGTCGGAGACCCAGTACTTC; CDR3: CAIGGTSGSETQYF
size: NA; D: NA; J: TRBJ2-7; V: TRBV6-1; DNA: TGTGCCAGCAGCCCCTGGACAGACACCTCCTACGAGCAGTACTTC; CDR3: CASSPWTDTSYEQYF
size: NA; D: NA; J: TRBJ2-1; V: TRBV29-1; DNA: TGCAGCGACCTCAGCCAGGGGGGTGGTGAGCAGTTCTTC; CDR3: CSDLSQGGGEQFF
size: once; D: TRBD1; J: TRBJ2-1; V: TRBV20-1; DNA: TGCAGTGCTAGAATCTCGTGGGGACAGGGGACCTACAATGAGCAGTTCTTC; CDR3: CSARISWGQGTYNEQFF
size: NA; D: NA; J: TRBJ2-5; V: TRBV19; DNA: TGTGCCAGTAGAGCCCCAGTTGGAGAGACCCAGTACTTC; CDR3: CASRAPVGETQYF
size: NA; D: NA; J: TRBJ2-7; V: TRBV14; DNA: TGTGCCAGCAGTTTCGGGCTGGGCAGAACAAATTACGAGCAGTACTTC; CDR3: CASSFGLGRTNYEQYF
size: NA; D: NA; J: TRBJ1-3; V: TRBV7-2; DNA: TGTGCCAGCAGCCCAGGGGCGGACGGAAACACCATATATTTT; CDR3: CASSPGADGNTIYF
size: NA; D: TRBD1; J: TRBJ1-2; V: TRBV7-2; DNA: TGTGCCAGCAGCTTCCCGACAGGGGGCTACACCTTC; CDR3: CASSFPTGGYTF
size: NA; D: TRBD2; J: TRBJ2-1; V: TRBV19; DNA: TGTGCCAGTATCCCAGGGGGGGCTAGCGGGAGAAGCAGGAATGAGCAGTTCTTC; CDR3: CASIPGGASGRSRNEQFF
size: NA; D: TRBD2; J: TRBJ2-3; V: TRBV13; DNA: TGTGCCAGCAGCCTGACTAGCGGGGGGGGAGATACGCAGTATTTT; CDR3: CASSLTSGGGDTQYF
size: many; D: TRBD2; J: TRBJ2-1; V: TRBV3-1; DNA: TGTGCCAGCAGCCGGACTAGCGGGAGGGAGGAGCAGTTCTTC; CDR3: CASSRTSGREEQFF
size: few; D: NA; J: TRBJ2-1; V: TRBV10-3; DNA: TGTGCCATCAGTGGGAGGGCGCGACACAATGAGCAGTTCTTC; CDR3: CAISGRARHNEQFF
size: NA; D: NA; J: TRBJ2-1; V: TRBV9; DNA: TGTGCCAGCAGCTCACGGACTTCTGACAATGAGCAGTTCTTC; CDR3: CASSSRTSDNEQFF
size: few; D: TRBD1; J: TRBJ1-5; V: TRBV18; DNA: TGTGCCAGCTCACGACCGGGACAGGGGGCTGGTCAGAGCAATCAGCCCCAGCATTTT; CDR3: CASSRPGQGAGQSNQPQHF
size: NA; D: TRBD2; J: TRBJ2-1; V: TRBV14; DNA: TGTGCCAGCAGCCAGCTCGGGACTAGCCTCTACAATGAGCAGTTCTTC; CDR3: CASSQLGTSLYNEQFF
size: few; D: TRBD1; J: TRBJ1-2; V: TRBV6-5; DNA: TGTGCCAGCAGTCATCAGACAGGGGACGATGGCTACACCTTC; CDR3: CASSHQTGDDGYTF
size: NA; D: NA; J: TRBJ2-5; V: TRBV7-2; DNA: TGTGCCAGCAGCTCCCAAGCTTCGCTGGGAGAGACCCAGTACTTC; CDR3: CASSSQASLGETQYF
size: NA; D: NA; J: TRBJ1-4; V: TRBV5-1; DNA: TGCGCCAGCAGCCAGACAATACCAACTAATGAAAAACTGTTTTTT; CDR3: CASSQTIPTNEKLFF
size: NA; D: NA; J: TRBJ2-2; V: TRBV11-2; DNA: TGTGCCAGCCGGGACACCGGGGAGCTGTTTTTT; CDR3: CASRDTGELFF
size: NA; D: TRBD2; J: TRBJ2-7; V: TRBV28; DNA: TGTGCCAGCAGTTGGGGGACTAGTAACGAGCAGTACTTC; CDR3: CASSWGTSNEQYF
size: few; D: NA; J: TRBJ1-2; V: TRBV7-2; DNA: TGTGCCAGCAGCTTACCCCTAATTCGAGGTGGCTACACCTTC; CDR3: CASSLPLIRGGYTF
size: NA; D: TRBD2; J: TRBJ2-2; V: TRBV11-2; DNA: TGTGCCAGCAGCCTCCAGGGACTAGCGGGAACCGGGGAGCTGTTTTTT; CDR3: CASSLQGLAGTGELFF
size: NA; D: NA; J: TRBJ1-5; V: TRBV20-1; DNA: TGCAGTGCTGCCCCGACTGTCAATCAGCCCCAGCATTTT; CDR3: CSAAPTVNQPQHF
size: NA; D: NA; J: TRBJ1-1; V: TRBV27; DNA: TGTGCCAGCAGTTTATTTGGCAGGGGCCAACAGAACACTGAAGCTTTCTTT; CDR3: CASSLFGRGQQNTEAFF
size: NA; D: NA; J: TRBJ1-5; V: TRBV10-3; DNA: TGTGCCATCAGTGAGGACGGGGGCCAGCCCCAGCATTTT; CDR3: CAISEDGGQPQHF
size: NA; D: TRBD2; J: TRBJ2-1; V: TRBV5-6; DNA: TGTGCCAGCAGCTCTCTAGCGGGAGTTAGGTATGAGCAGTTCTTC; CDR3: CASSSLAGVRYEQFF
size: few; D: NA; J: TRBJ2-3; V: TRBV7-6; DNA: TGTGCCAGCAGCTTAACGCCTACTAGCACAGATACGCAGTATTTT; CDR3: CASSLTPTSTDTQYF
size: NA; D: TRBD1; J: TRBJ2-4; V: TRBV12-3/TRBV12-4; DNA: TGTGCCAGCACCGACGACAGGGTCAAAAACATTCAGTACTTC; CDR3: CASTDDRVKNIQYF
size: few; D: TRBD1; J: TRBJ2-5; V: TRBV6-2/TRBV6-3; DNA: TGTGCCAGCAGGGGGACAGGGCAAGAGACCCAGTACTTC; CDR3: CASRGTGQETQYF
size: NA; D: TRBD2; J: TRBJ2-3; V: TRBV11-1; DNA: TGTGCCAGCACCTTTTCAGGACAGCATGGACTAGCGATTAGCACAGATACGCAGTATTTT; CDR3: CASTFSGQHGLAISTDTQYF
size: few; D: NA; J: TRBJ2-1; V: TRBV15; DNA: TGTGCCACCAGCAGCTCAGGGATCGGTTGGAATGAGCAGTTCTTC; CDR3: CATSSSGIGWNEQFF
size: few; D: NA; J: TRBJ1-1; V: TRBV4-3; DNA: TGCGCCAGCAGCCAAGAGGCGGGACATAGCGTCGCTTTCTTT; CDR3: CASSQEAGHSVAFF
size: NA; D: NA; J: TRBJ1-2; V: TRBV6-5; DNA: TGTGCCAGCAGTTACTCGGGGGGCGGGGGCTATGGCTACACCTTC; CDR3: CASSYSGGGGYGYTF
size: few; D: NA; J: TRBJ2-5; V: TRBV10-3; DNA: TGTGCCATCAGCCCGGACAACCAAGAGACCCAGTACTTC; CDR3: CAISPDNQETQYF
size: NA; D: NA; J: TRBJ2-3; V: TRBV9; DNA: TGTGCCAGCAGCGTATTTGGTGCTGAGGTAGATACGCAGTATTTT; CDR3: CASSVFGAEVDTQYF
size: few; D: NA; J: TRBJ1-2; V: TRBV19; DNA: TGTGCCAGTAGTATTCGTCCGGCAGGGGCTAACTATGGCTACACCTTC; CDR3: CASSIRPAGANYGYTF
size: NA; D: TRBD2; J: TRBJ2-2; V: TRBV20-1; DNA: TGCAGTGCTCGCCACCCTAGCGGGAGAGCGAACACCGGGGAGCTGTTTTTT; CDR3: CSARHPSGRANTGELFF
size: few; D: TRBD2; J: TRBJ2-3; V: TRBV5-1; DNA: TGCGCCAGCAGCAAGCGGGAGAGCCCAGATACGCAGTATTTT; CDR3: CASSKRESPDTQYF
size: once; D: NA; J: TRBJ2-7; V: TRBV27; DNA: TGTGCCAGCAGCTTAGGTGAGGCGGGGACCGAGCAGTACTTC; CDR3: CASSLGEAGTEQYF
size: NA; D: TRBD2; J: TRBJ2-5; V: TRBV12-3/TRBV12-4; DNA: TGTGCCAGCAGTCACGCGCGGACTAGCGGGAGCTTTAAGGACTTC; CDR3: CASSHARTSGSFKDF
size: many; D: TRBD2; J: TRBJ2-7; V: TRBV4-2; DNA: TGTGCCAGCAGCCAACAGACTAGCGGCGCCTACGAGCAGTACTTC; CDR3: CASSQQTSGAYEQYF
size: NA; D: NA; J: TRBJ2-5; V: TRBV4-3; DNA: TGCGCCAGCAGCCAAGGGACAAGCCAAGAGACCCAGTACTTC; CDR3: CASSQGTSQETQYF
size: NA; D: TRBD2; J: TRBJ2-7; V: TRBV7-2; DNA: TGTGCCAGCAGAACAGGGACTAGCGACTCCTCCGAGCAGTACTTC; CDR3: CASRTGTSDSSEQYF
size: NA; D: TRBD1; J: TRBJ2-2; V: TRBV11-3; DNA: TGTGCCAGCAGCTTGACAGGGGCTACCGGGGAGCTGTTTTTT; CDR3: CASSLTGATGELFF